This T cell receptor (beta chain) was profiled in a study of beta chain features in type 1 diabetes. This clone appeared once. Its matching antigen is unknown. V was trimmed by 4 bases and J by 8 bases, leaving 10 bases between them. CDR3 length equals 13 residues. Germline CDR1 reads SGHKS; CDR2 reads YYEKEE (reference sequence). Of the isolated RNA, all was reverse transcribed, and so the sequenced material was expressed TCRB transcripts. The read count averaged roughly 3.5 million across naive, central memory and regulatory T cell samples. This table comes from immunoSEQ multiplex PCR, and its TCRdb copy is limited to in-frame clones, with some not included. This sample has 28,000 or so clones; about two thirds occur once, and the top ten carry 2% to 2.5%. Study-wide findings and caveats: For patients, the naive, central memory and Treg TCRB repertoires appeared more alike than for healthy donors. For Type 1 diabetes patients, all four CD4+ subsets carried TCRB CDR3s that were moderately but significantly shorter.

A sort by CD45RO/CCR7/CD25/CD127/CD95/CD27 yielded CD4+ naive, central memory, regulatory and stem cell-like memory cells. The sequenced material came from Tregs from blood. The rearrangement joins TRBV5-5 to TRBJ1-6; D gene uncertain. The sequence came from a woman aged 30 to 39 with type 1 diabetes. CDR3 in amino acids: CASSPRRDSPLHF. Written as DNA, the CDR3 is TGTGCCAGCAGCCCCAGACGGGATTCACCCCTCCACTTT. The complete variable domain, with remaining parts taken from reference TRBV5-5 and TRBJ1-6, reads DAGVTQSPTHLIKTRGQQVTLRCSPISGHKSVSWYQQVLGQGPQFIFQYYEKEERGRGNFPDRFSARQFPNYSSELNVNALLLGDSALYLCASSPRRDSPLHFGNGTRLTVT.